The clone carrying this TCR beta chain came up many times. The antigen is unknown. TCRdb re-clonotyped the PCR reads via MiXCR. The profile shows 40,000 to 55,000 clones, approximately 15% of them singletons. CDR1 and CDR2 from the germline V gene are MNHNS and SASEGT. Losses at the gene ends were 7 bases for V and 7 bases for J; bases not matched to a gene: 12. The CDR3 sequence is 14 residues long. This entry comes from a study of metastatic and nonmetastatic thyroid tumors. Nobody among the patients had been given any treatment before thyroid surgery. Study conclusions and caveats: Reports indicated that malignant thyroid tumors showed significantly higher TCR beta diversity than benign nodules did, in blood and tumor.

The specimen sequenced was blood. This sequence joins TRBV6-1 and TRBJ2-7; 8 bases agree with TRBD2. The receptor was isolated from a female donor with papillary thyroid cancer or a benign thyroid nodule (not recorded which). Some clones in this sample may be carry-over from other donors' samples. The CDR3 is CASTIGGGLSEQYF. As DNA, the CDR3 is TGTGCCAGCACAATCGGCGGGGGGCTAAGTGAGCAGTACTTC.